This T cell receptor (beta chain) stems from a study of beta chain features in type 1 diabetes. This clone was seen a few times. As yet, its antigen is unknown. Study-level results: It was not settled here whether HLA type affects TCRB rearrangement.

TCRB transcripts that were expressed got sequenced, as all of the isolated RNA had been reverse transcribed. The method was immunoSEQ multiplex PCR; TCRdb's version includes in-frame clones alone and lacks a portion of them. This sample yields about 620,000 clones, of which roughly a sixth are seen a single time; about 0.093% belongs to the top ten. Germline V lookup: CDR1 LGHNT, CDR2 FRNRAP. CDR3 length: 15 amino acids. Trimming at V came to 5 bases and at J to 0 bases, leaving 3 bases not matched to a gene. Sorted populations all exceeded 95% purity. Sequencing was carried out using naive CD4+ T cells from blood. The sequence derives from a man in his late teens or twenties in good health. The chain recombines TRBV12-5 with TRBJ2-2; 7 positions match TRBD1. CDR3 DNA sequence: TGTGCTAGTGGTGCCGGGACAGCGAACACCGGGGAGCTGTTTTTT. It codes for CASGAGTANTGELFF.